This T cell receptor beta chain was identified during a study of T-cell reconstitution after alpha-beta-depleted transplantation in children. Study results and limitations: T cells produced anew were the main source of T-cell counts and diversity one year after transplant. Alpha-beta T cells about two months after transplant reportedly derived from several hundred expanded graft clones.

Construction of the TCRbeta library involved unique molecular identifiers. TCRdb redid the calling of the PCR reads with MiXCR, one entry per CDR3 protein. In the table there are 100,000 to 150,000 distinct CDR3 sequences, 23% of which are singletons. About this clonotype: What it binds is not known.

Sequencing used PBMCs, mostly from graft donor cells, obtained 180 days after TCRalphabeta/CD19-depleted stem cell transplant. The TCR comes from a male patient between 2 and 15 years old who had a stem cell transplant for chronic granulomatous disease, so the T cells may come from the graft donor.

CDR3 coding DNA: TGTGCCAGCACCCCTGGGGCGGGAGACCAAGAGACCCAGTACTTC. This codes for CASTPGAGDQETQYF. This chain connects TRBV7-9 to TRBJ2-5; 7 nucleotides line up with TRBD2. This CDR3 comprises 15 residues. Germline values: CDR1 SEHNR, CDR2 FQNEAQ (reference sequence). V shed 7 bases and J 0 bases; nucleotides not matched to a gene: 8.